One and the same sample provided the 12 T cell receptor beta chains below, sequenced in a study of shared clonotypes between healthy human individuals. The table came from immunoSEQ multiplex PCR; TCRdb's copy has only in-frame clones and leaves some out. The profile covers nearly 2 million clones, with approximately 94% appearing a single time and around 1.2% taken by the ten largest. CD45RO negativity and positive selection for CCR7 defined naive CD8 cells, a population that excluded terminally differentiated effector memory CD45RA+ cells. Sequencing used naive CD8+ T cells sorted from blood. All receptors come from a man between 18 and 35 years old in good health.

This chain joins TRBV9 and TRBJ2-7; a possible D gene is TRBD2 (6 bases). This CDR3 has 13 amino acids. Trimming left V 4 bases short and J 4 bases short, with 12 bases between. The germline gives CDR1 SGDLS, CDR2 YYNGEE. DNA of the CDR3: TGTGCCAGCAGCTCCCGACTAGGGTACGAGCAGTACTTC. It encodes CASSSRLGYEQYF.

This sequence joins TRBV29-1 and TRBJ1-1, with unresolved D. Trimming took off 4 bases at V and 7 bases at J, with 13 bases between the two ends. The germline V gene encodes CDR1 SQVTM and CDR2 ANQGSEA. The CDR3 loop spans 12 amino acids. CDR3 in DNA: TGCAGCGTTGTAGGTCTTGCCGGTGAAGCTTTCTTT. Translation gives CSVVGLAGEAFF.

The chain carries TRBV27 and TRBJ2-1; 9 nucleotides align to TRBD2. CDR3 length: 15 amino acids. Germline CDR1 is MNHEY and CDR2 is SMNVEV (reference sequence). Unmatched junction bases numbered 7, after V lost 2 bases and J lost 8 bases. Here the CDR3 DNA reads TGTGCCAGCAGTTTACGGGCTAGCGGGATGTATGAGCAGTTCTTC. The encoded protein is CASSLRASGMYEQFF.

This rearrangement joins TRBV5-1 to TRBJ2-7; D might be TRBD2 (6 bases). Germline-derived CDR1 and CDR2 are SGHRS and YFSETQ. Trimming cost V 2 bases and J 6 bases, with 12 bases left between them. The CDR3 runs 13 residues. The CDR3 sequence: CASSFGGASEQYF. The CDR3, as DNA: TGCGCCAGCAGCTTTGGAGGGGCCTCCGAGCAGTACTTC.

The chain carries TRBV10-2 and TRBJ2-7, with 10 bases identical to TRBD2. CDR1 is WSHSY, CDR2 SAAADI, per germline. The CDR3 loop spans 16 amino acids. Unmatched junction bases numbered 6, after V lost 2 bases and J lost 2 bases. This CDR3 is CASSEKPSGSTYEQYF. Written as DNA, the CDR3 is TGCGCCAGCAGTGAGAAGCCTAGCGGGAGTACCTACGAGCAGTACTTC.

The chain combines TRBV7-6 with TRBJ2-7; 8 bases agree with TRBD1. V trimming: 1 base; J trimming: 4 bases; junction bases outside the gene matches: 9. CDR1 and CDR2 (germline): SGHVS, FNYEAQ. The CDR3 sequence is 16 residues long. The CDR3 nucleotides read TGTGCCAGCAGCTTAGTATCACCGGGACAGGCTTACGAGCAGTACTTC. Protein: CASSLVSPGQAYEQYF.

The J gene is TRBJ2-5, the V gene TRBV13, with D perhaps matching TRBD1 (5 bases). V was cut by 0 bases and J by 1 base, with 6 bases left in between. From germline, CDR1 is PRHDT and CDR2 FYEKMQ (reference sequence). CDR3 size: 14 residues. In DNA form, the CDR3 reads TGTGCCAGCAGCTTAGGGACAGCCCAAGAGACCCAGTACTTC. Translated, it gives CASSLGTAQETQYF.

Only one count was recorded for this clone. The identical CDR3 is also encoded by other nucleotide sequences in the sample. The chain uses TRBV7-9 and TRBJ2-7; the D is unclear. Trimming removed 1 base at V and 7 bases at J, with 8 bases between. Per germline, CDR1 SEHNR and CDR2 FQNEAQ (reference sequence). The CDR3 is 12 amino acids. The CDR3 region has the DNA TGTGCCAGCAGCTTAGTTGGGCGGGAGCAGTACTTC. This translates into CASSLVGREQYF.

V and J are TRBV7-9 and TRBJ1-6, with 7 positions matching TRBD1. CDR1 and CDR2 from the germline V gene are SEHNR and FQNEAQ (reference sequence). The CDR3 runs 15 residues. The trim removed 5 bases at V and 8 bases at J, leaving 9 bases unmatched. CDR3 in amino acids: CASSAARQGHSPLHF. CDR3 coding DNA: TGTGCCAGCAGCGCCGCCCGACAGGGCCATTCACCCCTCCACTTT.

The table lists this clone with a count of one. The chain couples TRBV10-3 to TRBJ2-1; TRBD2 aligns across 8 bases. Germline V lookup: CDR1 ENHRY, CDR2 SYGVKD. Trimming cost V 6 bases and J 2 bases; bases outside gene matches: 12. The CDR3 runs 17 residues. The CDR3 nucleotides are TGTGCCATCAGGGCTTCTACAGCGGGAGTGGCCTACAATGAGCAGTTCTTC. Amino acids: CAIRASTAGVAYNEQFF.

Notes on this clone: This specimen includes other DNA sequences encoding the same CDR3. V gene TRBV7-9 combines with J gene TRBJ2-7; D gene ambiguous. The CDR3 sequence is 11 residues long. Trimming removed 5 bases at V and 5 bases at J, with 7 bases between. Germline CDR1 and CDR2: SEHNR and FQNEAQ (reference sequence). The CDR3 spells CASSQSHEQYF. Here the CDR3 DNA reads TGTGCCAGCAGCCAATCCCACGAGCAGTACTTC.

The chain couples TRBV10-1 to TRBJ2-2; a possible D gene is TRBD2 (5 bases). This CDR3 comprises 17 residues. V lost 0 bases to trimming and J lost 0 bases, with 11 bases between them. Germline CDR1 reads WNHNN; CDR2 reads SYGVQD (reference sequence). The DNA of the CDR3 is TGCGCCAGCAGTGAGTCCCGGGGTTTGCCGAACACCGGGGAGCTGTTTTTT. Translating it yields CASSESRGLPNTGELFF.